Listed below are T cell receptor beta chains from one sample, sequenced in a study of shared T cell receptors in the human thymus. Repertoires were generated with immunoSEQ multiplex PCR, while TCRdb's copy carries only in-frame clones and drops some. Of roughly 550,000 clones in the sample, approximately 78% were seen once. This sample also appeared in a second study, on human thymus T cells.

Sequencing was performed on thymocytes. These receptors originate from a boy less than two years old with a congenital heart defect. Both conserved end residues are part of each CDR3. Each record gives: V gene, J gene, D gene, clone size, CDR3 DNA, CDR3 protein. The D gene is left open where the match is weak. A row's size may be missing; if present it is once, few, many or a size class.

V gene: TRBV2; J gene: TRBJ1-2; D gene: -; clone size: -; CDR3 DNA: TGTGCCAGCAGTGTAGTGGCAGGATCTAACTATGGCTACACCTTC; CDR3 protein: CASSVVAGSNYGYTF
V gene: TRBV19; J gene: TRBJ1-2; D gene: -; clone size: -; CDR3 DNA: TGTGCCAGTAGTATAGGGGGGGGCCGCACCTATGGCTACACCTTC; CDR3 protein: CASSIGGGRTYGYTF
V gene: TRBV6-4; J gene: TRBJ2-7; D gene: TRBD1; clone size: -; CDR3 DNA: TGTGCCAGCAGTGAAAAAATCAAGACAGGGTTGAACGAGCAGTACTTC; CDR3 protein: CASSEKIKTGLNEQYF
V gene: TRBV7-6; J gene: TRBJ2-5; D gene: TRBD1; clone size: -; CDR3 DNA: TGTGCCAGCAGCTTAGCTGAGGACAGGACCAAAGGGGAGACCCAGTACTTC; CDR3 protein: CASSLAEDRTKGETQYF
V gene: TRBV5-6; J gene: TRBJ2-7; D gene: TRBD2; clone size: few; CDR3 DNA: TGTGCCAGCAGCGATATTTGGACTAGCCCCTACGAGCAGTACTTC; CDR3 protein: CASSDIWTSPYEQYF
V gene: TRBV5-6; J gene: TRBJ1-2; D gene: -; clone size: -; CDR3 DNA: TGTGCCAGCAGCTTGGACAGGGATGGCTACACCTTC; CDR3 protein: CASSLDRDGYTF
V gene: TRBV18; J gene: TRBJ1-5; D gene: -; clone size: -; CDR3 DNA: TGTGCCAGCTCAAACCACAAAGATCAGCCCCAGCATTTT; CDR3 protein: CASSNHKDQPQHF
V gene: TRBV27; J gene: TRBJ2-3; D gene: TRBD2; clone size: -; CDR3 DNA: TGTGCCAGCACCTCCGGGACTAGCGGGAGCACAGATACGCAGTATTTT; CDR3 protein: CASTSGTSGSTDTQYF
V gene: TRBV30; J gene: TRBJ1-5; D gene: -; clone size: -; CDR3 DNA: TGTGCCTGGCCCCGAGGGAGGCCCAATCAGCCCCAGCATTTT; CDR3 protein: CAWPRGRPNQPQHF
V gene: TRBV11-3; J gene: TRBJ2-7; D gene: -; clone size: few; CDR3 DNA: TGTGCCAGCAGCTTAGGCCAGGGAGAGCAGTACTTC; CDR3 protein: CASSLGQGEQYF
V gene: TRBV4-3; J gene: TRBJ2-2; D gene: TRBD2; clone size: -; CDR3 DNA: TGCGCCAGCAGCCAAGAGTTCGTGGCGGGAGGGATCACCGGGGAGCTGTTTTTT; CDR3 protein: CASSQEFVAGGITGELFF
V gene: TRBV29-1; J gene: TRBJ2-3; D gene: -; clone size: -; CDR3 DNA: TGCAGCGTGCAGGAAGATACGCAGTATTTT; CDR3 protein: CSVQEDTQYF
V gene: TRBV6-1; J gene: TRBJ1-1; D gene: TRBD1; clone size: -; CDR3 DNA: TGTGCCAGCAGTGAGGTTGGACAGGGGGGGGTTTCGGCTGAAGCTTTCTTT; CDR3 protein: CASSEVGQGGVSAEAFF
V gene: TRBV28; J gene: TRBJ1-3; D gene: -; clone size: few; CDR3 DNA: TGTGCCAGCAGTTCCATCGCCGTGGGCAGGCCACCCTCTGGAAACACCATATATTTT; CDR3 protein: CASSSIAVGRPPSGNTIYF
V gene: TRBV13; J gene: TRBJ2-7; D gene: TRBD2; clone size: -; CDR3 DNA: TGTGCCAGCAGCGCCCGGACTAGCGGGAGGAAAAACGAGCAGTACTTC; CDR3 protein: CASSARTSGRKNEQYF
V gene: TRBV18; J gene: TRBJ1-5; D gene: TRBD1; clone size: -; CDR3 DNA: TGTGCCAGCTCACCGGTGGGACAGGGAGAAGAGGATCAGCCCCAGCATTTT; CDR3 protein: CASSPVGQGEEDQPQHF
V gene: TRBV28; J gene: TRBJ2-4; D gene: -; clone size: -; CDR3 DNA: TGTGCCAGCAGTGTGAGGCTAGCCAAAAACATTCAGTACTTC; CDR3 protein: CASSVRLAKNIQYF
V gene: TRBV5-4; J gene: TRBJ2-5; D gene: TRBD2; clone size: -; CDR3 DNA: TGTGCCGTCATACGTCCTCCCTCGGGGGGGGAGAACGGGGAGACCCAGTACTTC; CDR3 protein: CAVIRPPSGGENGETQYF
V gene: TRBV9; J gene: TRBJ2-5; D gene: TRBD1; clone size: -; CDR3 DNA: TGTGCCAGCACCCGGACAGGGGGCAGAGAGACCCAGTACTTC; CDR3 protein: CASTRTGGRETQYF
V gene: TRBV27; J gene: TRBJ1-2; D gene: -; clone size: -; CDR3 DNA: TGTGCCAGCAGTTTATCGGAGGGATCCGTCTATGGCTACACCTTC; CDR3 protein: CASSLSEGSVYGYTF
V gene: TRBV7-2; J gene: TRBJ1-5; D gene: TRBD1; clone size: -; CDR3 DNA: TGTGCCAGCAGCGCGGACAGGGTGGACCAGCCCCAGCATTTT; CDR3 protein: CASSADRVDQPQHF
V gene: TRBV14; J gene: TRBJ1-2; D gene: TRBD1; clone size: -; CDR3 DNA: TGTGCCAGCAGCCAAATTCGGGACAGGGCGTTTCTGTCCAGGGGTGCCTATGGCTACACCTTC; CDR3 protein: CASSQIRDRAFLSRGAYGYTF
V gene: TRBV15; J gene: TRBJ2-7; D gene: -; clone size: -; CDR3 DNA: TGTGCCGCCGGGACCTACGAGCAGTACTTC; CDR3 protein: CAAGTYEQYF
V gene: TRBV27; J gene: TRBJ2-7; D gene: -; clone size: -; CDR3 DNA: TGTGCCAGCAGTTTACCGGGGGTCGAGCAGTACTTC; CDR3 protein: CASSLPGVEQYF
V gene: TRBV11-3; J gene: TRBJ1-1; D gene: TRBD1; clone size: -; CDR3 DNA: TGTGCCAGCAGCTTAGGGGAGGACAGGGACTTAAGTGGGACTGAAGCTTTCTTT; CDR3 protein: CASSLGEDRDLSGTEAFF
V gene: TRBV30; J gene: TRBJ1-2; D gene: -; clone size: -; CDR3 DNA: TGTGCCTGGGGGGGGTATTGGTTAGGGAAGGCTAACTATGGCTACACCTTC; CDR3 protein: CAWGGYWLGKANYGYTF